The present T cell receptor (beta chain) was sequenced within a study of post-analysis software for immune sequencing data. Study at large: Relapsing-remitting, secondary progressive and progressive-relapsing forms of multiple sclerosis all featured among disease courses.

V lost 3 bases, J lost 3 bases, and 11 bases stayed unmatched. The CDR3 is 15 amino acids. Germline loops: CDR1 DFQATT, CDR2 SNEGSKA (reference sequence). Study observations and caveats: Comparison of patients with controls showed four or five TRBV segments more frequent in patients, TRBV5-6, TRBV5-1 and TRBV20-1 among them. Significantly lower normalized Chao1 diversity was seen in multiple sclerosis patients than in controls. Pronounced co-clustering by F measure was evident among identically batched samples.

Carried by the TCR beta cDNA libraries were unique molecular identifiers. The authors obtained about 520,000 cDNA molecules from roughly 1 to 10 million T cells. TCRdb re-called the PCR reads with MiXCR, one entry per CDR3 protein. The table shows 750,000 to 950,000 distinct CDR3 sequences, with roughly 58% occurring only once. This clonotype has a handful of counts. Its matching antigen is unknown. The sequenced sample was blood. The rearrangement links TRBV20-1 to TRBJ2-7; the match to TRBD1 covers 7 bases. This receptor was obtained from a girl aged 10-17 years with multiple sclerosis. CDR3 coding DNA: TGCAGTGCTAGGAGGGACAGCCCTTTGGACTACGAGCAGTACTTC. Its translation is CSARRDSPLDYEQYF.